This TCR beta chain was captured in a study of T cell responses to AZD1222 COVID-19 vaccine. Across the study: Pooled samples include second doses given at about 4 or 12 weeks.

TCRdb's table, derived via immunoSEQ multiplex PCR, lists solely in-frame clones and lacks some. The sample includes around 150,000 clones, more than 85% of them seen just once. Germline V gene sequence: CDR1 MDHEN, CDR2 SYDVKM. Deletions cut 3 bases from V and 7 bases from J, with 9 bases between. CDR3 length equals 12 residues. Sequenced material: peripheral blood, taken on day 0 of AZD1222 vaccination. The clonotype originates from an adult in good health. V usage is TRBV28 and J usage is TRBJ1-2; no clear D gene. CDR3 sequence (DNA): TGTGCCAGCAGTTTGGGCCCCTTTGGCTACACCTTC. It specifies CASSLGPFGYTF.